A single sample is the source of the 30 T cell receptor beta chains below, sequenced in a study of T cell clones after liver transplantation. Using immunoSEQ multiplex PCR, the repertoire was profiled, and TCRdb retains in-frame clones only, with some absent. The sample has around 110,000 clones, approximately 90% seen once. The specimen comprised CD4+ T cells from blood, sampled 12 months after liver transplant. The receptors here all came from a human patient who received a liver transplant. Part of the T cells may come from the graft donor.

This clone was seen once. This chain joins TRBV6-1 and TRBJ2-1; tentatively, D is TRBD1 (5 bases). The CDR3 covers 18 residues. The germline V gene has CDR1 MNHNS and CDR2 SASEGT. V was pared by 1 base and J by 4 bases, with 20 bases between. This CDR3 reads CASSEVGWGRRIYNEQFF. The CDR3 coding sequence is TGTGCCAGCAGTGAAGTGGGATGGGGCCGACGTATATACAATGAGCAGTTCTTC.

DNA of the CDR3: TGTGCCAGCAAGCTTGGGGGCGAGCAGTACTTC. Encoded protein: CASKLGGEQYF. The gene calls are TRBV6-5 and TRBJ2-7; D is tentatively TRBD1 or TRBD2 (5 bases each). Germline CDR1 reads MNHEY; CDR2 reads SVGAGI. The CDR3 consists of 11 residues. The V gene lost 7 bases and the J gene lost 6 bases, with 10 bases spanning the gap.

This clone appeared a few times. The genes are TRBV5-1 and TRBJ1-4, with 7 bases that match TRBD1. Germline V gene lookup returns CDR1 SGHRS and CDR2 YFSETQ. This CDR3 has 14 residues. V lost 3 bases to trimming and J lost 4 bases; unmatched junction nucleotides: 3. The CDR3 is CASSSQGYNEKLFF. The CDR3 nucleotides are TGCGCCAGCAGCTCACAGGGGTATAATGAAAAACTGTTTTTT.

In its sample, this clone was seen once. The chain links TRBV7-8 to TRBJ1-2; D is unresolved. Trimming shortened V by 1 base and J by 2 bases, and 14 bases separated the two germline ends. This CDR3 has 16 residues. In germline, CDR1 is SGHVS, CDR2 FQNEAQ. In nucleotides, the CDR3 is TGTGCCAGCAGCTTAGTATCCGGGGTCGAAAACTATGGCTACACCTTC. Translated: CASSLVSGVENYGYTF.

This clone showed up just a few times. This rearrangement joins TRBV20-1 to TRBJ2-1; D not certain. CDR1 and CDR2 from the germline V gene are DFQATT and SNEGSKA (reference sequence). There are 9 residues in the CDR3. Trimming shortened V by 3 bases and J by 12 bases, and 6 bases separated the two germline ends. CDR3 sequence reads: CSASAGQFF. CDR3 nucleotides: TGCAGTGCTAGCGCAGGGCAGTTCTTC.

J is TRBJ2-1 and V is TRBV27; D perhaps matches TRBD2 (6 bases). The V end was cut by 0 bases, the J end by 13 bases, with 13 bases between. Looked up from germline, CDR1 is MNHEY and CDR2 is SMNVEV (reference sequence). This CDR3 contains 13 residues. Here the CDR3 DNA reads TGTGCCAGCAGTTTATCTGGGGGGATGAGTCAGTTCTTC. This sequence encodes CASSLSGGMSQFF.

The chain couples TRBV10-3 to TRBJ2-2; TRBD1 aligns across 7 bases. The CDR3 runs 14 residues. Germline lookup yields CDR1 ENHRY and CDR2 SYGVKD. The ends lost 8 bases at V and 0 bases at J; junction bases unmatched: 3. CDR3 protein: CAIGTVSNTGELFF. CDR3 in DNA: TGTGCCATCGGGACAGTTTCGAACACCGGGGAGCTGTTTTTT.

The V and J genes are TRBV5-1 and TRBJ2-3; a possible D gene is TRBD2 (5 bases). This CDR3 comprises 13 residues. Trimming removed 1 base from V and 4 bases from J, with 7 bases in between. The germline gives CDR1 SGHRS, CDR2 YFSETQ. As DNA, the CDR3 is TGCGCCAGCAGCTTGTCGCGGGCAGATACGCAGTATTTT. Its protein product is CASSLSRADTQYF.

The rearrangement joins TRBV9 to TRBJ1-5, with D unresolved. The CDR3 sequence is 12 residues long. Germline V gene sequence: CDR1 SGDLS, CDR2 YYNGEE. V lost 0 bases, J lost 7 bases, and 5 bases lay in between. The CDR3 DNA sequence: TGTGCCAGCAGCGTAGGTGACCAGCCCCAGCATTTT. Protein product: CASSVGDQPQHF.

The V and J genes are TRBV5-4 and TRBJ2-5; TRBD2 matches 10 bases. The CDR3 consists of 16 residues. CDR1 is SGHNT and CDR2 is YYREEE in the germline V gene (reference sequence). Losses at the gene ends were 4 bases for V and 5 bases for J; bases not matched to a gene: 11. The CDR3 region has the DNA TGTGCCAGCAGCACCCGGACTAGCGGCTTGGGGGAGACCCAGTACTTC. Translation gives CASSTRTSGLGETQYF.

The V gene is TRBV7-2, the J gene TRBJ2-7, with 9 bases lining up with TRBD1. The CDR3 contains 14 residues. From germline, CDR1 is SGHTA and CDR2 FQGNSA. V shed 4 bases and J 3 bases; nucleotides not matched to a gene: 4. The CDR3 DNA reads TGTGCCAGCAGCTCCGGGACAGGGAACTACGAGCAGTACTTC. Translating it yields CASSSGTGNYEQYF.

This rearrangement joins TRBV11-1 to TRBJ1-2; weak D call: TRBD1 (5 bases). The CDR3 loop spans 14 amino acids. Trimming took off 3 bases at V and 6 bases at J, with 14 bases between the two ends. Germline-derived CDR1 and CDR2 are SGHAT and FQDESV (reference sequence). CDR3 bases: TGTGCCAGCAGCTTTCAGCACAGGAGCGATGGCTACACCTTC. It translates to CASSFQHRSDGYTF.

CDR3 bases: TGTGCCAGCAGCGTGGACAGGGCAGCCTACAATGAGCAGTTCTTC. Its translation: CASSVDRAAYNEQFF. The genes are TRBV5-4 and TRBJ2-1, with 8 bases aligning to TRBD1. The germline V gene encodes CDR1 SGHNT and CDR2 YYREEE (reference sequence). V shed 4 bases, J shed 2 bases, and the junction held 5 bases outside the gene matches. The CDR3 runs 15 residues.

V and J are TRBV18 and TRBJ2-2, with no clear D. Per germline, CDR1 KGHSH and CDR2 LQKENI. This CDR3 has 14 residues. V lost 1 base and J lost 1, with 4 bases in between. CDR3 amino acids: CASSPLENTGELFF. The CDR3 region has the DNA TGTGCCAGCTCACCACTTGAGAACACCGGGGAGCTGTTTTTT.

The CDR3 region is CAISEGTNNQPQHF. CDR3 DNA: TGTGCCATCAGTGAGGGGACAAACAATCAGCCCCAGCATTTT. The chain employs TRBV10-3 and TRBJ1-5; D may be TRBD1 (6 bases). Trimming cost V 2 bases and J 3 bases, with 8 bases left between them. The CDR3 is made up of 14 amino acids. Looked up from germline, CDR1 is ENHRY and CDR2 is SYGVKD.

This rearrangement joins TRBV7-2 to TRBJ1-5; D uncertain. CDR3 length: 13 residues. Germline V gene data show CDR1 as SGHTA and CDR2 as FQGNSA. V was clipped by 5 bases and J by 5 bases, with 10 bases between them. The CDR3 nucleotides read TGTGCCAGCAGCACCCTATTCGATCAGCCCCAGCATTTT. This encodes CASSTLFDQPQHF.

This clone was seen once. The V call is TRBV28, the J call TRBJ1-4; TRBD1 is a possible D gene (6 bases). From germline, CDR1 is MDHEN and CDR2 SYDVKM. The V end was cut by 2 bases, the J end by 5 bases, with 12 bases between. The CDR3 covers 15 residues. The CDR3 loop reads CASSLLTGSNEKLFF. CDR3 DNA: TGTGCCAGCAGTTTACTGACAGGTTCGAATGAAAAACTGTTTTTT.

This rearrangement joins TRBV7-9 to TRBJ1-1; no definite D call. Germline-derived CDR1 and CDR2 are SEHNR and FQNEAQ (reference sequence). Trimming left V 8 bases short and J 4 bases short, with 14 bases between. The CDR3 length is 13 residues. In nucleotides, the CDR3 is TGTGCCAGCTCGACGGAGGGTGGCACTGAAGCTTTCTTT. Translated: CASSTEGGTEAFF.

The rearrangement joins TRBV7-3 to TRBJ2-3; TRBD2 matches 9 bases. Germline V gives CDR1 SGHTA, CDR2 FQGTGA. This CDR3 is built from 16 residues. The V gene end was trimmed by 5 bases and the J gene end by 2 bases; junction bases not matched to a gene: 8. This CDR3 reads CASSVGTSRITDTQYF. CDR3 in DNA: TGTGCCAGCAGCGTCGGGACTAGCAGAATCACAGATACGCAGTATTTT. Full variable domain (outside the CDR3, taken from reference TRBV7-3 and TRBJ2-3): GAGVSQTPSNKVTEKGKYVELRCDPISGHTALYWYRQSLGQGPEFLIYFQGTGAADDSGLPNDRFFAVRPEGSVSTLKIQRTERGDSAVYLCASSVGTSRITDTQYFGPGTRLTVL.

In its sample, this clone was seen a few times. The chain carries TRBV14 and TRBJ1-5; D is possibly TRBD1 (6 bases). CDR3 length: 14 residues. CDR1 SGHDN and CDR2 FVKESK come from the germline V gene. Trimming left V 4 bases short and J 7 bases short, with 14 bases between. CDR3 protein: CASSRGGGDQPQHF. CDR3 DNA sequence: TGTGCCAGCAGCCGTGGAGGGGGTGACCAGCCCCAGCATTTT.

The CDR3 sequence: CASSSTSGRSDEQFF. In nucleotides, the CDR3 is TGTGCCAGCAGTTCCACTAGCGGGAGATCCGATGAGCAGTTCTTC. This chain links TRBV28 with TRBJ2-1; the match to TRBD2 covers 11 bases. After removal of 4 bases from V and 8 bases from J, the junction contained 7 bases not matched to a gene. This CDR3 spans 15 amino acids. Germline lookup yields CDR1 MDHEN and CDR2 SYDVKM.

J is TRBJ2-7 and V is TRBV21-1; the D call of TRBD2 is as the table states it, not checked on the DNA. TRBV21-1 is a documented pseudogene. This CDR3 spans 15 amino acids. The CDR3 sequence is CASSHNAMGGYEQYF. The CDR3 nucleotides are TGTGCCAGCAGCCATAATGCGATGGGGGGGTACGAGCAGTACTTC.

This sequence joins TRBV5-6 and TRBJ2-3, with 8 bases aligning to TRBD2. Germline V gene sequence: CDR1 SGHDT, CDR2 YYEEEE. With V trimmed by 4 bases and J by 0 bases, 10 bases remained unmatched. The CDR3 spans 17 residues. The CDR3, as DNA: TGTGCCAGCAGCCACGAAGAGCGGGAGCCTAGCACAGATACGCAGTATTTT. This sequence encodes CASSHEEREPSTDTQYF. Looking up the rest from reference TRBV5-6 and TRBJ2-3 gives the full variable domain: DAGVTQSPTHLIKTRGQQVTLRCSPKSGHDTVSWYQQALGQGPQFIFQYYEEEERQRGNFPDRFSGHQFPNYSSELNVNALLLGDSALYLCASSHEEREPSTDTQYFGPGTRLTVL.

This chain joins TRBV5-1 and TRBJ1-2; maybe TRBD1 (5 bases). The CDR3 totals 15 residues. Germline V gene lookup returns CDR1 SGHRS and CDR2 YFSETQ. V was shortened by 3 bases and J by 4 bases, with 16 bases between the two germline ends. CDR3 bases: TGCGCCAGCAGCTCTTCTGGTGGGGGTAGCTATGGCTACACCTTC. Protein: CASSSSGGGSYGYTF.

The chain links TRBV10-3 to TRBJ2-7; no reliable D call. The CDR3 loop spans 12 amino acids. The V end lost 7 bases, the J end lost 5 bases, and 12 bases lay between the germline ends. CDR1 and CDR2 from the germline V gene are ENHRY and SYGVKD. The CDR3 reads CAIKSSNHEQYF. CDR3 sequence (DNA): TGTGCCATCAAGAGCTCAAACCACGAGCAGTACTTC.

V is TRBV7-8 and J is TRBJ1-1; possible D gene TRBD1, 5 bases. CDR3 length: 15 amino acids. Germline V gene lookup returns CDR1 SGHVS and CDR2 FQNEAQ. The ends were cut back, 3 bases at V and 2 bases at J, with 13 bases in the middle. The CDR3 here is CASSFSGRSNTEAFF. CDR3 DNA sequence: TGTGCCAGCAGCTTTTCGGGACGGTCTAACACTGAAGCTTTCTTT.

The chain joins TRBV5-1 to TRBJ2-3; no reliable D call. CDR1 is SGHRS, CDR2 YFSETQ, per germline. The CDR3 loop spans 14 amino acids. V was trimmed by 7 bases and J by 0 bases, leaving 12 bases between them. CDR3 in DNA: TGCGCCAGCTACCTCCAGGAGAGCACAGATACGCAGTATTTT. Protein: CASYLQESTDTQYF. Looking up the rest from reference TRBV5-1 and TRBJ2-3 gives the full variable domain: KAGVTQTPRYLIKTRGQQVTLSCSPISGHRSVSWYQQTPGQGLQFLFEYFSETQRNKGNFPGRFSGRQFSNSRSEMNVSTLELGDSALYLCASYLQESTDTQYFGPGTRLTVL.

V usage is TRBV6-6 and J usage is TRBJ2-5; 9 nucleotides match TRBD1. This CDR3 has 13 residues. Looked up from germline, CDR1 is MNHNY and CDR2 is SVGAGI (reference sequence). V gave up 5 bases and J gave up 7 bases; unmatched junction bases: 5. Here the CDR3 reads CASSEGQGWTQYF. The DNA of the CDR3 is TGTGCCAGCAGTGAGGGACAGGGATGGACCCAGTACTTC.

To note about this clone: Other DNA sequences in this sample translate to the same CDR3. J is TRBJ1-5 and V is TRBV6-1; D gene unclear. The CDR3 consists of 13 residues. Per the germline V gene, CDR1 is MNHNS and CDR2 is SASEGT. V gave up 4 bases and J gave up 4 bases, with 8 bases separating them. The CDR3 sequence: CASSATRNQPQHF. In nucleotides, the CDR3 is TGTGCCAGCAGTGCCACACGAAATCAGCCCCAGCATTTT.

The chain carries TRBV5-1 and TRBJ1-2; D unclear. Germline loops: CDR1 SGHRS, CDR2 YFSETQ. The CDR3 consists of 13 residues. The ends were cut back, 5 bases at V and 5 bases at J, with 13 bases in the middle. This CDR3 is CASRWGEKYGYTF. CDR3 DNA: TGCGCCAGCAGGTGGGGAGAGAAGTATGGCTACACCTTC.